This TCR beta chain was sequenced during a study of T cells in Graves' hyperthyroidism and ophthalmopathy. Diagnosis of hyperthyroidism was new in patients aged 18 to 65, and its duration was under 2 months. Thyroid ultrasound, orbital computed tomography, clinical symptoms, and serum thyroxine and TRAb underpinned diagnoses. Study-wide results and limits: The majority of expanded thyroid clonotypes above 0.001 also appeared in blood.

CDR1 and CDR2 (germline): SGHNT, YENEEA. V was shortened by 3 bases and J by 4 bases, with 12 bases between the two germline ends. This CDR3 contains 14 residues. Researchers amplified the TCR beta CDR3 regions from RNA transcripts. HTBI primers were used for first-round RT-PCR of the TCR CDR3. TCRdb reanalysed the multiplex PCR reads using MiXCR and keeps one entry per CDR3 protein. This sample yields 300,000 to 450,000 distinct CDR3 sequences, of which roughly 13% are seen a single time; roughly 8.3% belongs to the top ten. Points on this clonotype: Antigen specificity is unknown.

This TCR was recovered from a woman under 30 with Graves' hyperthyroidism. The sequencing sample was made of blood. This sequence joins TRBV11-3 and TRBJ1-1; D remains unclear. In DNA form, the CDR3 reads TGTGCCAGCAGCTTGGGCTCAGTGGGCACTGAAGCTTTCTTT. Encoded protein: CASSLGSVGTEAFF.